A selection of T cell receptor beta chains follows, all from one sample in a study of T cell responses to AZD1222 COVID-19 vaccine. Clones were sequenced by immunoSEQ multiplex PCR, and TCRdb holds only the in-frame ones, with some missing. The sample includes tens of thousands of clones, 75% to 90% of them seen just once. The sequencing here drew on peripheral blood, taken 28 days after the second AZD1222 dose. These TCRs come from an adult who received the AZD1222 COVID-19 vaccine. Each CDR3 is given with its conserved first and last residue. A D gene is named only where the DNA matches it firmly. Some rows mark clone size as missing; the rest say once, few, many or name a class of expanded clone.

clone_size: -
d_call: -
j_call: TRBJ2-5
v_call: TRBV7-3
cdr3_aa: CASSLRQRIRETQYF
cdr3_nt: TGTGCCAGCAGCTTAAGACAAAGGATACGAGAGACCCAGTACTTC

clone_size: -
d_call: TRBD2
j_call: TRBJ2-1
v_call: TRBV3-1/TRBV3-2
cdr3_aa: CASSQGGAGGGEQFF
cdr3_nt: TGTGCCAGCAGCCAAGGGGGAGCGGGGGGCGGTGAGCAGTTCTTC

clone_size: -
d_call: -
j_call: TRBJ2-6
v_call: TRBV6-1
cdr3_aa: CASSEAHRAPSGANVLTF
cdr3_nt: TGTGCCAGCAGTGAAGCGCATAGGGCGCCCTCTGGGGCCAACGTCCTGACTTTC

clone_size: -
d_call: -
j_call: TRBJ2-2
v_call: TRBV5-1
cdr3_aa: CASSLRMNTGELFF
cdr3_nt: TGCGCCAGCAGCTTACGGATGAACACCGGGGAGCTGTTTTTT

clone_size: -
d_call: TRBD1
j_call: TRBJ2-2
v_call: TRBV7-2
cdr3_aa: CASSPDRGQTGELFF
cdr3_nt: TGTGCCAGCAGCCCTGACAGGGGGCAGACCGGGGAGCTGTTTTTT

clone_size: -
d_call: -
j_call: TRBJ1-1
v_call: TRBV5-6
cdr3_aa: CASSLGGRADTEAFF
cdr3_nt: TGTGCCAGCAGCTTGGGCGGCAGGGCGGACACTGAAGCTTTCTTT

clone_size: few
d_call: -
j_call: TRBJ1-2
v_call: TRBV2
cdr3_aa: CASSKRQSYGYTF
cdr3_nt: TGTGCCAGCAGCAAACGACAGTCCTATGGCTACACCTTC

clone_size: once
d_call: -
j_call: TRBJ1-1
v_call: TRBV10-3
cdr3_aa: CATKNGPNTEAFF
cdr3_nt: TGTGCCACCAAAAATGGGCCCAACACTGAAGCTTTCTTT

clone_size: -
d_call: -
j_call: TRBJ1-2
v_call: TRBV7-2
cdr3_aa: CASSRANYGYTF
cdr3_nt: TGTGCCAGCAGCCGCGCTAACTATGGCTACACCTTC

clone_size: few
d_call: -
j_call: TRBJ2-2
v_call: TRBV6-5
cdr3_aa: CASSYPTNTGELFF
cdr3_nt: TGTGCCAGCAGCTACCCCACTAACACCGGGGAGCTGTTTTTT

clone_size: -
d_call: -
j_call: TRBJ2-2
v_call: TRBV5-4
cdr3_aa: CASSLRDWNTGELFF
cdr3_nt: TGTGCCAGCAGCTTGCGGGACTGGAACACCGGGGAGCTGTTTTTT

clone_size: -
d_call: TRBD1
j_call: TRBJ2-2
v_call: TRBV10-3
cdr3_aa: CAITGGANTGELFF
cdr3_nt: TGTGCCATCACAGGGGGCGCGAACACCGGGGAGCTGTTTTTT

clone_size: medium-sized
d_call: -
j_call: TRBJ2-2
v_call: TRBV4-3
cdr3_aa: CASSPTADRVPGELFF
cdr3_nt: TGCGCCAGCAGCCCGACAGCGGATCGGGTGCCCGGGGAGCTGTTTTTT

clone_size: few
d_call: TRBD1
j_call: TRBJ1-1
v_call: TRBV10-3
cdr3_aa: CAIKDRENTEAFF
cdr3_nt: TGTGCCATCAAAGACAGGGAGAACACTGAAGCTTTCTTT

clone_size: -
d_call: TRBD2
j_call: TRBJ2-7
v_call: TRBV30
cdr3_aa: CAWSANLAGGPEQYF
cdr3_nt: TGTGCCTGGAGTGCAAACCTAGCGGGAGGGCCGGAGCAGTACTTC

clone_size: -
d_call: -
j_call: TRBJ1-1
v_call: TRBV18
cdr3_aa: CASSGSMNTEAFF
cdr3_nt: TGTGCCAGCTCGGGCTCCATGAACACTGAAGCTTTCTTT

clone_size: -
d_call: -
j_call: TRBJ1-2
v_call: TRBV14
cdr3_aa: CASSLSGPGGYTF
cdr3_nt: TGTGCCAGCAGCCTTTCAGGGCCGGGGGGCTACACCTTC

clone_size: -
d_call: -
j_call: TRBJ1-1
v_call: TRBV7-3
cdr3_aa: CASSLTPGRTEAFF
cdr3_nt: TGTGCCAGCAGCTTGACCCCAGGGAGGACTGAAGCTTTCTTT

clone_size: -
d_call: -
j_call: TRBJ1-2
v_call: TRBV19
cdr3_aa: CASIYEVGTSYGYTF
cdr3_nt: TGTGCCAGTATATACGAAGTAGGGACCTCCTATGGCTACACCTTC

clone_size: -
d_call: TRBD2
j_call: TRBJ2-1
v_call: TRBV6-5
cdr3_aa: CASTQLAGGPNEQFF
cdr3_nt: TGTGCCAGCACCCAACTAGCGGGAGGTCCCAATGAGCAGTTCTTC

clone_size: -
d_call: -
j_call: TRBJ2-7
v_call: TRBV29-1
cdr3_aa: CSGGVSVAGEQYF
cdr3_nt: TGCAGCGGGGGAGTCTCAGTGGCGGGCGAGCAGTACTTC

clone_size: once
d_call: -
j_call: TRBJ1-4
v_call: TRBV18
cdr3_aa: CASSPRTGNEKLFF
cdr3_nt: TGTGCCAGCTCACCAAGGACGGGTAATGAAAAACTGTTTTTT

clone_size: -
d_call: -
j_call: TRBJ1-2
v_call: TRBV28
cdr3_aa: CASSLRANYGYTF
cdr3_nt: TGTGCCAGCAGTTTAAGGGCTAACTATGGCTACACCTTC

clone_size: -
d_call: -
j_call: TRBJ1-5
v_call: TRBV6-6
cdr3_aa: CASTVGNSNQPQHF
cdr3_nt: TGTGCCAGCACCGTCGGGAATAGCAATCAGCCCCAGCATTTT

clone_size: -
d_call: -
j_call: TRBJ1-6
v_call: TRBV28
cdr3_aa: CASSLVQGGSPLHF
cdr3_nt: TGTGCCAGCAGTTTGGTTCAGGGAGGCTCACCCCTCCACTTT

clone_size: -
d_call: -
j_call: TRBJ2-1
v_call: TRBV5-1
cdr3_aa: CASSLAAPPREQFF
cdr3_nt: TGCGCCAGCAGCTTGGCCGCTCCTCCTAGAGAGCAGTTCTTC

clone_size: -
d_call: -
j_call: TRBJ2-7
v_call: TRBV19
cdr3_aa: CASSIGPESYEQYF
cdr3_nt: TGTGCCAGTAGTATAGGACCGGAGTCCTACGAGCAGTACTTC

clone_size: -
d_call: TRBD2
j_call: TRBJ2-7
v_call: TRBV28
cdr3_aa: CASKSSGDSYEQYF
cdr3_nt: TGTGCCAGCAAATCTAGCGGGGACTCCTACGAGCAGTACTTC

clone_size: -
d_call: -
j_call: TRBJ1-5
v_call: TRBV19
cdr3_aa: CASSFHDKGNQPQHF
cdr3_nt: TGTGCCAGTAGTTTCCACGACAAGGGCAATCAGCCCCAGCATTTT

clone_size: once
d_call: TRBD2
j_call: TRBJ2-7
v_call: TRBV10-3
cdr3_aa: CATRGTSGFHSYEQYF
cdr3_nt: TGTGCCACTAGGGGGACTAGCGGGTTCCACTCCTACGAGCAGTACTTC

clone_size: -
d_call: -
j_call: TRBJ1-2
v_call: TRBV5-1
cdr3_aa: CASSHADRFYGYTF
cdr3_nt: TGCGCCAGCAGCCACGCTGACAGATTCTATGGCTACACCTTC

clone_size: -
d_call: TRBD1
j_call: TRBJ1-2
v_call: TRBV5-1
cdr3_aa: CASSLDYRGGNYGYTF
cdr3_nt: TGCGCCAGCAGCTTGGATTACAGGGGGGGTAACTATGGCTACACCTTC

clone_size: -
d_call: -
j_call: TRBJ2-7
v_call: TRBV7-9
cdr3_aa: CASSEDGWEQYF
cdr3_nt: TGTGCCAGCAGCGAAGACGGGTGGGAGCAGTACTTC

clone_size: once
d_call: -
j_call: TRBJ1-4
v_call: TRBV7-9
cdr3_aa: CASSLRESNEKLFF
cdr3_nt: TGTGCCAGCAGCTTAAGGGAGAGTAATGAAAAACTGTTTTTT

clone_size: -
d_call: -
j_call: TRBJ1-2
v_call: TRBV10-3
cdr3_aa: CAISEEGRTKVGYTF
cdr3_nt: TGTGCCATCAGTGAAGAGGGCAGGACGAAGGTAGGCTACACCTTC

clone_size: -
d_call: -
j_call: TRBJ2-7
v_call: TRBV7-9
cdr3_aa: CASTAGDALYEQYF
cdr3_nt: TGTGCCAGCACCGCGGGCGATGCCCTCTACGAGCAGTACTTC

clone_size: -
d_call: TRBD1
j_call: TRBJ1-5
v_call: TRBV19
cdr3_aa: CASSPQGHNQPQHF
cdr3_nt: TGTGCCAGTAGTCCACAGGGGCACAATCAGCCCCAGCATTTT

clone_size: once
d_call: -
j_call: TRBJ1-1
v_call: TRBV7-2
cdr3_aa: CASSLVRGRTSEAFF
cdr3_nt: TGTGCCAGCAGCTTAGTCCGGGGGCGGACGTCTGAAGCTTTCTTT

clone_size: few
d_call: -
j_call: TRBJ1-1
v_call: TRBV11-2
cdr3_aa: CASSLDRWNTEAFF
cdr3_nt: TGTGCCAGCAGCTTAGATAGATGGAACACTGAAGCTTTCTTT

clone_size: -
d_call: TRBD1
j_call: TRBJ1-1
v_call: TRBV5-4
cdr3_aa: CASSWGTGVGTEAFF
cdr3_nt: TGTGCCAGCAGCTGGGGGACAGGGGTTGGCACTGAAGCTTTCTTT

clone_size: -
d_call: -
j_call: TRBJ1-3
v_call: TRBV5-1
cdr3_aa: CASSLFSGNTIYF
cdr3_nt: TGCGCCAGCAGCTTATTCTCTGGAAACACCATATATTTT

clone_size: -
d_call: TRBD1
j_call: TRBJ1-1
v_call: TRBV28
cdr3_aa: CASSLEGTGLTEAFF
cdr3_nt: TGTGCCAGCAGTTTAGAAGGGACAGGGTTAACTGAAGCTTTCTTT

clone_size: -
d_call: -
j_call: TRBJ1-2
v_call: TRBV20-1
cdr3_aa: CSARENYGYTF
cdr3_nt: TGCAGTGCTAGGGAGAACTATGGCTACACCTTC

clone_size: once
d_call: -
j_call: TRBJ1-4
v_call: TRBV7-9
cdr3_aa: CASSSDRTNEKLFF
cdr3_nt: TGTGCCAGCAGCTCGGACAGAACTAATGAAAAACTGTTTTTT

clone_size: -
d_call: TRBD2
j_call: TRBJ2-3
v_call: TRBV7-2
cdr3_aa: CASSFPLAGVDTQYF
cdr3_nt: TGTGCCAGCAGCTTCCCCCTAGCGGGAGTAGATACGCAGTATTTT

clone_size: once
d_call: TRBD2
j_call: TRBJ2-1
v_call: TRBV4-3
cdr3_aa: CASSQIAGYNEQFF
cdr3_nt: TGCGCCAGCAGCCAGATAGCGGGTTACAATGAGCAGTTCTTC

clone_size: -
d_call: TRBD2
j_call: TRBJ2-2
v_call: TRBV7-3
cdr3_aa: CASSMTSGSNTGELFF
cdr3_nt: TGTGCCAGCAGCATGACTAGCGGGAGCAACACCGGGGAGCTGTTTTTT

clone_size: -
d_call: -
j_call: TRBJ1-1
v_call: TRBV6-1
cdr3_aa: CASSEAGTNTEAFF
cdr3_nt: TGTGCCAGCAGTGAAGCCGGGACCAACACTGAAGCTTTCTTT

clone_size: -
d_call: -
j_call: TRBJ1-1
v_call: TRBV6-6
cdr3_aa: CASSRDYRILTEAFF
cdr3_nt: TGTGCCAGCAGTAGAGACTACAGGATTCTGACTGAAGCTTTCTTT

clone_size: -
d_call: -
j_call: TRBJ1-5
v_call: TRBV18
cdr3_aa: CASSPANTGNQPQHF
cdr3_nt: TGTGCCAGCTCACCGGCCAACACTGGCAATCAGCCCCAGCATTTT

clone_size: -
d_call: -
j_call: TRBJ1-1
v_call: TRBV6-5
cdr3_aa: CASRGGTEAFF
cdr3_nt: TGTGCCAGCCGAGGGGGGACTGAAGCTTTCTTT

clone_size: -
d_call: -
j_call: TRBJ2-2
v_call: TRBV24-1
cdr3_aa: CATSDLPQGAGELFF
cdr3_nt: TGTGCCACCAGTGATTTACCCCAGGGAGCCGGGGAGCTGTTTTTT

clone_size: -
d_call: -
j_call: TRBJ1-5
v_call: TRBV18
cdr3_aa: CASSPGMEQPQHF
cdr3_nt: TGTGCCAGCTCACCAGGGATGGAACAGCCCCAGCATTTT

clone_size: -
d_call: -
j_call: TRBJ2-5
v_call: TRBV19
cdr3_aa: CASSIPGLLQETQYF
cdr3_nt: TGTGCCAGTAGCATTCCGGGACTCCTTCAAGAGACCCAGTACTTC